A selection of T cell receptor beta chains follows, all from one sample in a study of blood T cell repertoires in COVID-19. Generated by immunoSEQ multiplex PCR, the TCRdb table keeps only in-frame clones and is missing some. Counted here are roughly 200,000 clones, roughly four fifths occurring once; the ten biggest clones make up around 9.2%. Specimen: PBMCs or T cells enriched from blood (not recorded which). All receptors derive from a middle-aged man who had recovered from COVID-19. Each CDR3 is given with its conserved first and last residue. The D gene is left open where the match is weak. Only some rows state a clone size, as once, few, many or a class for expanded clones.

CDR3: CASSSQGSGNTIYF
DNA: TGTGCCAGCAGTTCACAGGGATCTGGAAACACCATATATTTT
D: NA
size: NA
J: TRBJ1-3
V: TRBV28

CDR3: CASQEADEQFF
DNA: TGTGCCAGCCAAGAGGCCGATGAGCAGTTCTTC
D: NA
size: NA
J: TRBJ2-1
V: TRBV2

CDR3: CASSMGQKYGYTF
DNA: TGCGCCAGCAGCATGGGACAGAAATATGGCTACACCTTC
D: TRBD1
size: few
J: TRBJ1-2
V: TRBV5-1

CDR3: CAWSVGGTSSETQYF
DNA: TGTGCCTGGAGTGTCGGGGGGACTAGTTCGGAGACCCAGTACTTC
D: TRBD2
size: NA
J: TRBJ2-5
V: TRBV30

CDR3: CAWTSLYEQYF
DNA: TGTGCCTGGACCTCCCTATACGAGCAGTACTTC
D: NA
size: NA
J: TRBJ2-7
V: TRBV30

CDR3: CASSYSSRPVGAFF
DNA: TGTGCCAGCAGCTATAGTAGCCGACCCGTGGGAGCTTTCTTT
D: NA
size: NA
J: TRBJ1-1
V: TRBV3-1/TRBV3-2

CDR3: CASTSSIGQGGNSPLHF
DNA: TGCGCCAGCACCTCGAGCATTGGACAGGGCGGGAATTCACCCCTCCACTTT
D: TRBD1
size: few
J: TRBJ1-6
V: TRBV5-1

CDR3: CASSIGGTGVSEQYF
DNA: TGTGCCAGTAGTATTGGTGGGACAGGGGTGTCCGAGCAGTACTTC
D: TRBD1
size: few
J: TRBJ2-7
V: TRBV19

CDR3: CASSYNSGGEQYF
DNA: TGTGCCAGCAGTTACAACTCAGGGGGCGAGCAGTACTTC
D: TRBD1
size: NA
J: TRBJ2-7
V: TRBV6-5

CDR3: CASSAGGGGNQPQHF
DNA: TGCGCCAGCAGTGCGGGGGGAGGGGGCAATCAGCCCCAGCATTTT
D: NA
size: NA
J: TRBJ1-5
V: TRBV5-1

CDR3: CASSDLGNEQYF
DNA: TGTGCCAGCAGCGACCTAGGTAACGAGCAGTACTTC
D: NA
size: NA
J: TRBJ2-7
V: TRBV11-2

CDR3: CASSLRSTSGNTIYF
DNA: TGTGCCAGCAGCTTGAGGAGCACCTCTGGAAACACCATATATTTT
D: NA
size: NA
J: TRBJ1-3
V: TRBV5-6

CDR3: CASSVGGTGNNEQFF
DNA: TGTGCCAGCAGCGTAGGGGGGACAGGGAACAATGAGCAGTTCTTC
D: TRBD1
size: NA
J: TRBJ2-1
V: TRBV9

CDR3: CSDTPDRNTGELFF
DNA: TGCAGCGATACCCCGGACAGGAACACCGGGGAGCTGTTTTTT
D: NA
size: NA
J: TRBJ2-2
V: TRBV29-1

CDR3: CATSAGQGRDFF
DNA: TGTGCCACCAGCGCGGGACAGGGAAGAGATTTCTTT
D: TRBD1
size: NA
J: TRBJ1-1
V: TRBV15

CDR3: CASSLSGYEQYF
DNA: TGTGCCAGCAGTTTGAGCGGATACGAGCAGTACTTC
D: NA
size: many
J: TRBJ2-7
V: TRBV12-3/TRBV12-4

CDR3: CATSEARGTGYNEQFF
DNA: TGTGCCACCAGTGAAGCAAGGGGGACAGGGTACAATGAGCAGTTCTTC
D: TRBD1
size: NA
J: TRBJ2-1
V: TRBV24-1

CDR3: CAFIVQADRVNF
DNA: TGTGCCTTCATAGTACAAGCGGACAGGGTAAACTTC
D: TRBD1
size: NA
J: TRBJ2-7
V: TRBV30

CDR3: CASSEQFQETQYF
DNA: TGTGCCAGCAGTGAGCAGTTCCAAGAGACCCAGTACTTC
D: NA
size: few
J: TRBJ2-5
V: TRBV2

CDR3: CASSQEGQLATYNSPLHF
DNA: TGCGCCAGCAGCCAAGAAGGACAGCTGGCTACCTATAATTCACCCCTCCACTTT
D: NA
size: NA
J: TRBJ1-6
V: TRBV4-1

CDR3: CASSTRTGGNEKLFF
DNA: TGTGCCAGTAGTACAAGGACAGGGGGAAATGAAAAACTGTTTTTT
D: TRBD1
size: NA
J: TRBJ1-4
V: TRBV19